This T cell receptor beta chain is drawn from a study of blood T cells in healthy people across ages. It was with a sample-barcoded 5' primer and a J-beta primer mix that a second PCR of roughly 7 to 12 cycles was run. TCRdb reanalysed the 5' RACE reads using MiXCR and keeps one entry per CDR3 protein. Of around 1,600,000 distinct CDR3 sequences detected, roughly 43% appear once; the ten largest clones hold under 5%. Material: blood. This receptor was obtained from a woman aged 18-30 years in good health.

The CDR3 loop reads CSAREGTSFYNEQFF. The DNA for the CDR3 is TGCAGTGCTAGAGAGGGGACTAGCTTTTACAATGAGCAGTTCTTC. This rearrangement joins TRBV20-1 to TRBJ2-1, with 9 bases fitting TRBD2. This CDR3 is built from 15 residues. Losses at the gene ends were 0 bases for V and 4 bases for J; bases not matched to a gene: 4. Germline assignment: CDR1 DFQATT and CDR2 SNEGSKA (reference sequence).